These T cell receptor beta chains were read from a single sample in a study of OX40 agonist ivuxolimab in advanced cancers. Generated by immunoSEQ multiplex PCR, the TCRdb table keeps only in-frame clones and is missing some. This table holds about 74,000 clones, around 84% found once. The material sequenced was CD4+ or CD8+ T cells sorted from blood, taken in a trial of the OX40 agonist ivuxolimab. The receptors here all came from an adult with an advanced solid tumor such as melanoma, head and neck, liver or kidney cancer. Each CDR3 is given with its conserved first and last residue. A D gene is named only where the DNA matches it firmly.

d_gene	v_gene	j_gene	CDR3nt	CDR3aa
.	TRBV18	TRBJ1-4	TGTGCCAGCTCACCACCGACCAGGGAGAATGAAAAACTGTTTTTT	CASSPPTRENEKLFF
.	TRBV2	TRBJ2-4	TGTGCCAGCAGTGAAACCGGTTTGGGCAAAAACATTCAGTACTTC	CASSETGLGKNIQYF
.	TRBV19	TRBJ2-3	TGTGCCAGTAGTATTCGTGAGAGCACAGATACGCAGTATTTT	CASSIRESTDTQYF
TRBD2	TRBV7-2	TRBJ2-7	TGTGCCAGCAGCTTAGAAACTAGCGGGATTCCCTACGAGCAGTACTTC	CASSLETSGIPYEQYF
TRBD1	TRBV10-3	TRBJ1-4	TGTGCCATCAGTGAATCCTCCCTGGGAGGGGGCAATGAAAAACTGTTTTTT	CAISESSLGGGNEKLFF
.	TRBV6-1	TRBJ2-2	TGTGCCAGCAGTGAGGCTCTGCAGTACACCGGGGAGCTGTTTTTT	CASSEALQYTGELFF
TRBD2	TRBV10-3	TRBJ2-3	TGTGCCGCCGGGGGGTCAAGCACAGATACGCAGTATTTT	CAAGGSSTDTQYF
.	TRBV16	TRBJ1-3	TGTGCCAGCAGCTTGGGACTCCTGGGAAACACCATATATTTT	CASSLGLLGNTIYF
.	TRBV18	TRBJ2-1	TGTGCCAGCTCACCACCCCTAAGGGGGTCCTACAATGAGCAGTTCTTC	CASSPPLRGSYNEQFF
.	TRBV27	TRBJ1-1	TGTGCCAGCAAACCTGACGGACCAAACACTGAAGCTTTCTTT	CASKPDGPNTEAFF
.	TRBV7-3	TRBJ2-5	TGTGCCAGCAGCTTATCAAGGGGTTCGGAGACCCAGTACTTC	CASSLSRGSETQYF
.	TRBV21-1	TRBJ2-2	.	CASSKEVASGIPNTGELFF
.	TRBV5-6	TRBJ1-2	TGTGCCAGCAGCTTGGACCGCTATGGCTACACCTTC	CASSLDRYGYTF
TRBD1	TRBV28	TRBJ1-2	TGTGCCAGCAGCTCCCTCGGACAGGGGGCAGGGGGCTACACCTTC	CASSSLGQGAGGYTF
.	TRBV28	TRBJ2-5	TGTGCCAGCAGTGGATGGACGGCCCAAGAGACCCAGTACTTC	CASSGWTAQETQYF
.	TRBV19	TRBJ1-1	TGTGCCAGTAGTATAGAAGGGTATACTGAAGCTTTCTTT	CASSIEGYTEAFF
TRBD2	TRBV14	TRBJ2-7	TGTGCCAGCAGCCAATCGGGACTAGCGGAGATCGGTGAGCAGTACTTC	CASSQSGLAEIGEQYF